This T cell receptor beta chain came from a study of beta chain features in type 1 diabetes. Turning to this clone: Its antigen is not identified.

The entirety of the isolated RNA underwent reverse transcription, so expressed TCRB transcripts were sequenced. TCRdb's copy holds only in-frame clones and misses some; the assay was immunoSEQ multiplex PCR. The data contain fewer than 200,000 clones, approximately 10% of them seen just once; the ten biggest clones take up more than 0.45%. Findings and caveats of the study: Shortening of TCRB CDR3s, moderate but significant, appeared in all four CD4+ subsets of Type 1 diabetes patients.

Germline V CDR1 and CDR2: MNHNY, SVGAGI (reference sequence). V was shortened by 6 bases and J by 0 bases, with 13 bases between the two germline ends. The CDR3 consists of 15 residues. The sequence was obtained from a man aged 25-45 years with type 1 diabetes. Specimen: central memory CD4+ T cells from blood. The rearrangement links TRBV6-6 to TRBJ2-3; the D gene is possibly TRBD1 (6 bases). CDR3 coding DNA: TGTGCCAGCAGCTTACAGGGTTTTAGCACAGATACGCAGTATTTT. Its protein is CASSLQGFSTDTQYF.